Listed below are T cell receptor beta chains from one sample, sequenced in a study of blood T cell repertoires in COVID-19. TCRdb keeps only in-frame clones here, not all; method: immunoSEQ multiplex PCR. Altogether under 75,000 clones are present, under 90% being singletons, with the ten largest covering approximately 30%. Sequenced sample: peripheral blood. The receptor set was obtained from a woman of 80 years or more with active or convalescent COVID-19. CDR3s include the opening cysteine and the closing phenylalanine or tryptophan. A D gene is named only where the DNA matches it firmly. Clone size, where shown, is once, few, many, or a class for clones that have expanded.

cdr3_nt cdr3_aa d_call j_call v_call clone_size
TGCGCCAGCAGCCAAGAAACAGGGGTTACCGGGGAGCTGTTTTTT CASSQETGVTGELFF TRBD1 TRBJ2-2 TRBV4-3 .
TGTGCCAGCAGCTTAGTGGGGGGGAACACTGAAGCTTTCTTT CASSLVGGNTEAFF . TRBJ1-1 TRBV13 .
TGCGCCAGCAGAGAGGGGGGGCTCTCTGGAAACACCATATATTTT CASREGGLSGNTIYF . TRBJ1-3 TRBV5-1 .
TGTGCCAGCAGCCAAGATCCCGCGAGTACAGGGTTCCGGGGGGTCGGCTACAATGAGCAGTTCTTC CASSQDPASTGFRGVGYNEQFF . TRBJ2-1 TRBV14 .
TGTGCCAGCTCATCCGCCGGGACAGGGGCCTTATCGTCTGGAAACACCATATATTTT CASSSAGTGALSSGNTIYF TRBD1 TRBJ1-3 TRBV18 .
TGTGCCAGCAGTAGGGGGCGGCAAGAGACCCAGTACTTC CASSRGRQETQYF TRBD1 TRBJ2-5 TRBV2 .
TGTGCCAGCAGTTCAGGGACTTTTACTAAGGCAGATACGCAGTATTTT CASSSGTFTKADTQYF . TRBJ2-3 TRBV6-6 .
TGTGCCAGCAGCCAAGAATCCCCGGGACAGGGTATCCATGAGCAGTTCTTC CASSQESPGQGIHEQFF TRBD1 TRBJ2-1 TRBV4-2 .
TGTGCCAGCAGTTTCCGAAGACAGGGGCCTAACTATGGCTACACCTTC CASSFRRQGPNYGYTF TRBD1 TRBJ1-2 TRBV27 .
TGTGCCACCAGCCCGTGGACAGTCCAAGAGACCCAGTACTTC CATSPWTVQETQYF . TRBJ2-5 TRBV15 .
TGCGCCAGCAGCCAGGCTAGCACAGATACGCAGTATTTT CASSQASTDTQYF . TRBJ2-3 TRBV4-1 .
TGTGCCAGCAGCTCACTAGCGGGGCGCGGGGAGACCCAGTACTTC CASSSLAGRGETQYF TRBD2 TRBJ2-5 TRBV7-9 few
TGTGCCAGCAGCTTTACAGGGAAGACTGAAGCTTTCTTT CASSFTGKTEAFF . TRBJ1-1 TRBV6-2/TRBV6-3 once
TGTGCCAGCAGTCCCGACAGGGGAGGAATGGGCTATGGCTACACCTTC CASSPDRGGMGYGYTF TRBD1 TRBJ1-2 TRBV2 .
TGTGCCAGCAGGTTCCGGACTGAAGCCACCGGGGAGCTGTTTTTT CASRFRTEATGELFF . TRBJ2-2 TRBV7-8 once
TGTGCCATCAGTGAGTCCAACGGGAGATTTTATGGCTACACCTTC CAISESNGRFYGYTF . TRBJ1-2 TRBV10-3 .
TGCGCCAGCAGTGAGCGGAGGGCGAACACTGAAGCTTTCTTT CASSERRANTEAFF . TRBJ1-1 TRBV10-2 .
TGTGCCAGCAGTCCTCAGGGGGCGCTTTTTAACACTGAAGCTTTCTTT CASSPQGALFNTEAFF TRBD1 TRBJ1-1 TRBV7-8 .
TGTGCCAGCAGCTTAGCGGGGGGACAAGAGACCCAGTACTTC CASSLAGGQETQYF . TRBJ2-5 TRBV7-2 .
TGTGCCAGCAGCCAAGATCCCGCTGTTGGGGCGGGCAATCAGCCCCAGCATTTT CASSQDPAVGAGNQPQHF . TRBJ1-5 TRBV3-1/TRBV3-2 .
TGTGCCAGCAGCTTAGTACTAGCGGGGTCCTACGAGCAGTACTTC CASSLVLAGSYEQYF TRBD2 TRBJ2-7 TRBV7-8 .
TGTGCCAGCAGCACCCGGGACAGGGAAGAAAAACTGTTTTTT CASSTRDREEKLFF TRBD1 TRBJ1-4 TRBV4-2 once
TGTGCCAGCAGCCCCGCTCGAGGGGGTACGCAGTATTTT CASSPARGGTQYF . TRBJ2-3 TRBV6-5 .
TGTGCCATCACGGGGTCCGGCACCGGGGAGCTGTTTTTT CAITGSGTGELFF . TRBJ2-2 TRBV10-3 .
TGCGCCAGCAGCCAAGAGGTCGGGGGGTCGAGTAACAATGAGCAGTTCTTC CASSQEVGGSSNNEQFF TRBD2 TRBJ2-1 TRBV4-3 .
TGCGCCAGCAGTGACCTCAGGGGAGAGACCCAGTACTTC CASSDLRGETQYF . TRBJ2-5 TRBV10-1 .
TGTGCCAGCAGTGGAGGGGGTCATTGGGCGAACACTGAAGCTTTCTTT CASSGGGHWANTEAFF . TRBJ1-1 TRBV2 .
TGTGCCAGCAGTTACTCGGGCAGGGAAAGCACCGGGGAGCTGTTTTTT CASSYSGRESTGELFF . TRBJ2-2 TRBV6-5 .
TGTGCCAGCTCACCGACGGTAGCGGGGTCGGTGTTTAATGAGCAGTTCTTC CASSPTVAGSVFNEQFF TRBD2 TRBJ2-1 TRBV18 .
TGTGCCAGCAGTTATGTAACCGGGGAGCTGTTTTTT CASSYVTGELFF . TRBJ2-2 TRBV27 .
TGTGCCACCAGCGCGGGGGAGAGTGGCTACACCTTC CATSAGESGYTF . TRBJ1-2 TRBV15 .
TGCAGCGTCTTACGGGCCGACAGCTTCGGCTACACCTTC CSVLRADSFGYTF . TRBJ1-2 TRBV29-1 .
TGTGCCAGCAGTTCGTCAGGGGGAATAGGAGAGACCCAGTACTTC CASSSSGGIGETQYF TRBD1 TRBJ2-5 TRBV25-1 .
TGTGCCAGCAGCTTAGGACTAGCTGGCAATGAGCAGTTCTTC CASSLGLAGNEQFF TRBD2 TRBJ2-1 TRBV7-2 .
TGCGCCAGCAGCCAAGGAGCTAGCGACATTCAGTACTTC CASSQGASDIQYF . TRBJ2-4 TRBV4-1 .
TGTGCCACCAGTGAAACCGGGACACCAAGCAATGAGCAGTTCTTC CATSETGTPSNEQFF . TRBJ2-1 TRBV24-1 .
TGTGCCAGCAGCCAATCAGGAGGAGATACGCAGTATTTT CASSQSGGDTQYF . TRBJ2-3 TRBV16 .
TGTGCCAGCAGTTTAATAGGACAGGGGATAAATGAGCAGTTCTTC CASSLIGQGINEQFF TRBD1 TRBJ2-1 TRBV27 once
TGTGCCAGCAGCTTGTTGGGCAACACTGAAGCTTTCTTT CASSLLGNTEAFF . TRBJ1-1 TRBV7-3 .
TGCGCCAGCAGTGAGAAGGGGATCACTGAAGCTTTCTTT CASSEKGITEAFF . TRBJ1-1 TRBV10-1 once
TGCGCCAGCAGCCCCGGAGGAGGGGTTGCCGGGGAGCTGTTTTTT CASSPGGGVAGELFF . TRBJ2-2 TRBV4-1 .
TGTGCCAGTCTTCGGGGGACTTACAACACCGGGGAGCTGTTTTTT CASLRGTYNTGELFF . TRBJ2-2 TRBV19 .